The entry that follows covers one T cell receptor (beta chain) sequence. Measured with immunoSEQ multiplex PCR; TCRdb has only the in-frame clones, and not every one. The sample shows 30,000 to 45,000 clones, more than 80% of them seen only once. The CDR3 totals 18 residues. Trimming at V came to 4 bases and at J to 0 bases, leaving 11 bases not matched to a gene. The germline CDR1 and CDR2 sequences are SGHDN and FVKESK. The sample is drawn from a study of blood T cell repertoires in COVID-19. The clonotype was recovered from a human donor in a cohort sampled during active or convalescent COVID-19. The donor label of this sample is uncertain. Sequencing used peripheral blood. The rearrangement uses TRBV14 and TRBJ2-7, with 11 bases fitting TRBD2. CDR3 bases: TGTGCCAGCAGCCGTCGTCCCGGGACTAGCGGAACCTCCTACGAGCAGTACTTC. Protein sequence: CASSRRPGTSGTSYEQYF.